This passage covers 10 T cell receptor beta chains from one sample sequenced in a study of CD8 T cells in ankylosing spondylitis. General observations from the study: The study identified a TCR beta motif of several highly homologous variants that appeared characteristic of ankylosing spondylitis blood.

These TCRs' antigens remain unknown. TCRdb analysed the 5' RACE reads with MiXCR anew, one entry per CDR3 protein. The sample comprises around 490,000 distinct CDR3 sequences, about 5.4% of which are singletons, and around 3.4% rests with the top ten. Sequenced input: blood, either unsorted or a sorted T cell fraction (not recorded which). All receptors derive from a male donor with ankylosing spondylitis.

This clonotype was recorded at least ten times. The V gene is TRBV12-3 or TRBV12-4, the J gene TRBJ1-1; 7 bases are shared with TRBD1. The V gene end was trimmed by 5 bases and the J gene end by 4 bases; junction bases not matched to a gene: 4. The CDR3 sequence is 13 residues long. The CDR3 sequence: CASSRRDSTEAFF. CDR3 DNA: TGTGCCAGCAGTCGCAGGGACAGCACTGAAGCTTTCTTT.

This clonotype was counted ten times or more. The rearrangement uses TRBV5-1 and TRBJ2-7, with TRBD1 identical over 7 bases. The J segment lost 7 bases and the V segment lost 4 bases, leaving 11 bases of the junction unmatched. CDR1 is SGHRS, CDR2 YFSETQ, per germline. There are 14 residues in the CDR3. CDR3 nucleotide sequence: TGCGCCAGCAGCCCACTGACAGGGTCTGAGGAGCAGTACTTC. Residues: CASSPLTGSEEQYF.

This clonotype was counted at least ten times. CDR3 residues: CASSLWSGRVNEQFF. CDR3 nucleotide sequence: TGTGCCAGCAGTTTATGGAGCGGGAGGGTAAATGAGCAGTTCTTC. The chain combines TRBV27 with TRBJ2-1, with TRBD2 matching over 10 bases. The CDR3 runs to 15 residues. J gave up 7 bases and V 1 base, and 4 bases lay outside the gene matches. Germline-derived CDR1 and CDR2 are MNHEY and SMNVEV (reference sequence).

This clonotype has a handful of counts. The chain combines TRBV2 with TRBJ2-1; D may be TRBD2 (5 bases). Germline-derived CDR1 and CDR2 are SNHLY and FYNNEI. The CDR3 totals 14 residues. Trimming removed 5 bases from V and 7 bases from J, with 15 bases in between. CDR3 coding DNA: TGTGCCAGCAGTATAGCGACAAGACGGAATGAGCAGTTCTTC. Its translation is CASSIATRRNEQFF.

This clonotype was counted at least ten times. The CDR3 DNA reads as TGTGCCAGCAGCTTACGCGGGGATGATACGCAGTATTTT. Residues: CASSLRGDDTQYF. The gene calls are TRBV7-9 and TRBJ2-3; D is possibly TRBD2 (6 bases). Germline CDR1 is SEHNR and CDR2 is FQNEAQ (reference sequence). The V and J ends lost 2 bases and 6 bases respectively, with 9 bases between them. The CDR3 is 13 amino acids.

This clonotype was seen ten or more times. This chain joins TRBV9 and TRBJ1-5; unclear D gene. V was clipped by 0 bases and J by 1 base, with 8 bases between them. The germline V gene has CDR1 SGDLS and CDR2 YYNGEE. The CDR3 spans 15 residues. CDR3 in amino acids: CASSVGLVSNQPQHF. The CDR3, as DNA: TGTGCCAGCAGCGTAGGTCTAGTCAGCAATCAGCCCCAGCATTTT.

The table lists this clonotype with many counts. This chain uses TRBV20-1 with TRBJ2-1; 9 bases match TRBD2. The V segment lost 1 base and the J segment 4 bases; nucleotides outside the gene matches: 2. Germline V lookup: CDR1 DFQATT, CDR2 SNEGSKA (reference sequence). The CDR3 consists of 14 residues. The CDR3 reads CSARVAGGYNEQFF. The DNA for the CDR3 is TGCAGTGCTAGAGTGGCGGGGGGGTACAATGAGCAGTTCTTC.

This clonotype was seen many times. This chain uses TRBV5-1 with TRBJ2-3; 8 bases line up with TRBD1. The CDR3 spans 16 residues. Germline loops: CDR1 SGHRS, CDR2 YFSETQ. J lost 3 bases, V lost 3 bases, and 9 bases had no gene match. The CDR3 loop is CASSSTWDRRTDTQYF. The CDR3 bases are TGCGCCAGCAGCTCCACCTGGGACAGGAGGACAGATACGCAGTATTTT. Combining the CDR3 with reference TRBV5-1 and TRBJ2-3 gives the whole variable domain KAGVTQTPRYLIKTRGQQVTLSCSPISGHRSVSWYQQTPGQGLQFLFEYFSETQRNKGNFPGRFSGRQFSNSRSEMNVSTLELGDSALYLCASSSTWDRRTDTQYFGPGTRLTVL.

Remarks on this clonotype: A much larger clone is a single base away; this may be a read error. Because it lacks the conserved phenylalanine or tryptophan at the end, this CDR3 is likely a read error. The chain joins TRBV29-1 to TRBJ1-4; D is ambiguous. This CDR3 region has 13 residues. Germline assignment: CDR1 SQVTM and CDR2 ANQGSEA. Trimming cost V 3 bases and J 4 bases, with 9 bases left between them. The CDR3 spells CSVEVPDNEKLFS. CDR3 bases: TGCAGCGTTGAGGTCCCTGATAATGAAAAACTGTTTTCT.

This clonotype was observed at least ten times. The V and J genes are TRBV20-1 and TRBJ2-7; D is ambiguous. This CDR3 contains 13 residues. Trimming took off 6 bases at V and 3 bases at J, with 15 bases between the two ends. Germline CDR1 and CDR2: DFQATT and SNEGSKA (reference sequence). The CDR3 reads CSAHPPYIYEQYF. In nucleotides, the CDR3 is TGCAGTGCCCACCCACCCTATATCTACGAGCAGTACTTC.